This T cell receptor beta chain derives from a study of OX40 agonist ivuxolimab in advanced cancers. At the level of the study: An anti-OX40 (CD134) antibody with agonistic activity, ivuxolimab, was administered to patients. Every patient in dose escalation had hepatocellular carcinoma, melanoma, renal cell or head and neck cancer. Partial responses were recorded for three patients, including one with hepatocellular carcinoma and two with cutaneous melanoma.

Some clones are missing from TCRdb's copy, which holds only in-frame ones; the method was immunoSEQ multiplex PCR. Of tens of thousands of clones listed, about nine tenths are singletons. The CDR3 loop spans 15 amino acids. Trimming left V 0 bases short and J 2 bases short, with 10 bases between. Germline-derived CDR1 and CDR2 are SGHTA and FQGTGA. This clonotype was obtained from an adult with an advanced solid tumor such as melanoma, head and neck, liver or kidney cancer. The rearrangement links TRBV7-3 to TRBJ1-1; no reliable D call. Material: CD4+ or CD8+ T cells sorted from blood, obtained in a trial of the OX40 agonist ivuxolimab. The chain's CDR3 is CASSLTPQRNTEAFF. The DNA of the CDR3 is TGTGCCAGCAGCTTAACCCCGCAGCGTAACACTGAAGCTTTCTTT.